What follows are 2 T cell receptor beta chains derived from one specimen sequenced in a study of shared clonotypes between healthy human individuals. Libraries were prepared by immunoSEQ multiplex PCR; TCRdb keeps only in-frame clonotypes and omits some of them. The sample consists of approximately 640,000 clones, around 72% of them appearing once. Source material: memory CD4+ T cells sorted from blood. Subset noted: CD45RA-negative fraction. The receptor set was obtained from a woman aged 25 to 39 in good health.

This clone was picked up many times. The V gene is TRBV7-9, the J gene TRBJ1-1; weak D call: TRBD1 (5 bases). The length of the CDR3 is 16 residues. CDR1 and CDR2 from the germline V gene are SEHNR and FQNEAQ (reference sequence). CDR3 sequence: CATRRGGGDMGTEAFF. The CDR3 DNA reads TGTGCAACAAGGCGGGGCGGAGGAGATATGGGCACTGAAGCTTTCTTT. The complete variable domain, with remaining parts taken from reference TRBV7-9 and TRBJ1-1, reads DTGVSQNPRHKITKRGQNVTFRCDPISEHNRLYWYRQTLGQGPEFLTYFQNEAQLEKSRLLSDRFSAERPKGSFSTLEIQRTEQGDSAMYLCATRRGGGDMGTEAFFGQGTRLTVV.

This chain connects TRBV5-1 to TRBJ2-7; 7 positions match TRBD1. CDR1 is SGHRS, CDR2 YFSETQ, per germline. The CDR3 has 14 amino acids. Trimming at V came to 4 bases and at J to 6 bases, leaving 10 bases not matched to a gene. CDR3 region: CASSPGTEGLEQYF. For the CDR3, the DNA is TGCGCCAGCAGCCCCGGGACAGAGGGGCTCGAGCAGTACTTC.